A selection of T cell receptor beta chains follows, all from one sample in a study of blood T cells in healthy people across ages. TCRdb reanalysed the 5' RACE reads using MiXCR and keeps one entry per CDR3 protein. The repertoire holds about 1.8 million distinct CDR3 sequences, with around half as singletons. The specimen was blood. Every receptor here comes from a woman between 35 and 50 years old in good health. Each CDR3 is given with its conserved first and last residue.

v_gene,j_gene,CDR3aa
TRBV7-7,TRBJ2-7,CASSSSTSLGEQYF
TRBV6-1,TRBJ2-3,CASSSTVTGPDTQYF
TRBV10-3,TRBJ2-6,CAIKGQPGQASSGANVLTF
TRBV14,TRBJ1-4,CASSQDKDLGKLFF
TRBV5-5,TRBJ2-7,CASMGQGGANEQYF
TRBV9,TRBJ2-5,CASSVEAGWKGTQYF
TRBV7-2,-,CASSPPTAYSYNEQYF
TRBV7-2,TRBJ2-3,CASTLGLGRDTQYF
TRBV11-2,-,CASSLVGGSLYEQYF
TRBV6-5,TRBJ2-5,CASRPDRYRGETQYF
TRBV20-1,TRBJ1-2,CSAAALLRKNGYTF
TRBV11-2,TRBJ1-5,CASSLDLQVNQPQHF
TRBV27,TRBJ1-6,CASSFSGNNSPLHF
TRBV7-3,TRBJ2-3,CASSPRTSGRASTDTQYF
TRBV6-5,TRBJ2-5,CASSNAQGGQYF
TRBV5-6,TRBJ2-4,CASSFGHLLAKNIQYF
TRBV6-2/TRBV6-3,TRBJ2-5,CASRKFGTRGGETQYF
TRBV11-2,TRBJ2-3,CASSSATSKIPDTQYF
TRBV6-6,TRBJ2-3,CASMYRAGLTDTQYF
TRBV20-1,TRBJ2-7,CSARSLTLSSYEQYF
TRBV5-1,TRBJ2-5,CASSSGLQGQETQYF
TRBV14,TRBJ2-3,CASSQDGAATDTQYF
TRBV7-2,TRBJ1-6,CASSLTGRGSPLHF
TRBV10-3,TRBJ2-5,CAISDQGEWVSGQYF
TRBV20-1,TRBJ1-4,CSVRDPLRGGGGKLFF
TRBV18,TRBJ2-3,CASSPPRKRGSTDTQYF
TRBV9,TRBJ2-3,CASSVDLFADTQYF
TRBV19,TRBJ1-2,CASSIRTVYGYTF
TRBV7-6,TRBJ2-5,CASSLVVYGVQETQYF
TRBV7-3,TRBJ2-3,CASSSMGLAGDTQYF
TRBV28,TRBJ2-7,CASSFLRGTYEQYF
TRBV27,TRBJ2-6,CASSHSNKNSLSGANVLTF
TRBV5-1,TRBJ2-1,CASSQQGYEQFF
TRBV7-9,-,CAREDRGHYEQYF
TRBV7-9,TRBJ2-5,CASSWDTPGQYF
TRBV2,TRBJ2-3,CASSPPDRGNTDTQYF
TRBV11-2,TRBJ2-1,CASSASGVQGDEQFF
TRBV4-3,TRBJ1-2,CASSPRGDSYGYTF